Here is one T cell receptor (beta chain) with its context. The antigen remains unidentified. This entry is derived from a study of OX40 agonist ivuxolimab in advanced cancers. Study information: Partial responses occurred in Three dose-escalation patients, one with hepatocellular carcinoma and two with cutaneous melanoma. Broader study findings: By week 6 at 0.1 to 3.0 mg/kg, blood CD4+ and CD8+ T cells had expanded clonally. Researchers report that CD8+ T cells had, on average, more expanded clones than CD4+.

Autoimmune disease history or systemic immunosuppression led to patient exclusion. The V end was cut by 3 bases, the J end by 1 base, with 10 bases between. The CDR3 length is 14 residues. Germline V gene lookup returns CDR1 SGHNT and CDR2 YYREEE (reference sequence). TCRdb's table, derived via immunoSEQ multiplex PCR, lists solely in-frame clones and lacks some. This repertoire shows about 70,000 clones, 70% to 90% found once; its top ten account for approximately 3%. This chain uses TRBV5-4 with TRBJ1-1; perhaps TRBD1 as D (5 bases). The TCR was taken from an adult with an advanced solid tumor such as melanoma, head and neck, liver or kidney cancer. The sequencing used CD4+ or CD8+ T cells sorted from blood, collected in a trial of the OX40 agonist ivuxolimab. DNA for the CDR3: TGTGCCAGCAGCTGGGGGAAGCGGAACACTGAAGCTTTCTTT. It specifies CASSWGKRNTEAFF.